These 22 T cell receptor beta chains were all obtained from the same sample, sequenced in a study of shared clonotypes between healthy human individuals. The assay was immunoSEQ multiplex PCR, and TCRdb's table has in-frame clones only and misses some. The table has about 690,000 clones, about nine tenths seen once. The specimen was memory CD8+ T cells from PBMCs. As for subset: CD45RO+ cells pooled with CCR7-negative TemRA cells. The receptors shown here come from a man between 18 and 29 years old in good health. Some clones in this sample may be carry-over from other donors' samples.

V gene TRBV2 combines with J gene TRBJ1-2; TRBD1 might be the D (5 bases). In germline, CDR1 is SNHLY, CDR2 FYNNEI. Trimming cost V 7 bases and J 0 bases, with 15 bases left between them. The CDR3 has 15 residues. The CDR3 DNA follows: TGTGCCAGCATCCGCCGGGGCTATGCTAACTATGGCTACACCTTC. Translation gives CASIRRGYANYGYTF. Based on the CDR3 plus reference TRBV2 and TRBJ1-2, the full variable domain is EPEVTQTPSHQVTQMGQEVILRCVPISNHLYFYWYRQILGQKVEFLVSFYNNEISEKSEIFDDQFSVERPDGSNFTLKIRSTKLEDSAMYFCASIRRGYANYGYTFGSGTRLTVV.

The chain has TRBV28 and TRBJ2-2, with a tentative D call TRBD1 (6 bases). The CDR3 contains 15 residues. The germline V gene encodes CDR1 MDHEN and CDR2 SYDVKM. Trimming removed 6 bases at V and 7 bases at J, with 18 bases between. The CDR3 region has the DNA TGTGCCAGCAGAAAAAGGGACACTACCGGCGGGGAGCTGTTTTTT. Amino acids: CASRKRDTTGGELFF.

The CDR3 nucleotides read TGCAGTGCTCCGCACGGGGGTGAGCAGTTCTTC. This translates into CSAPHGGEQFF. V usage is TRBV20-1 and J usage is TRBJ2-1; possible D gene TRBD2, 6 bases. V dropped 5 bases and J dropped 9 bases, with 11 bases sitting between them. The germline V gene has CDR1 DFQATT and CDR2 SNEGSKA (reference sequence). CDR3 length: 11 residues.

V and J are TRBV28 and TRBJ2-7; either TRBD1 or TRBD2 may fit D (7 bases each). This CDR3 contains 16 residues. CDR1 and CDR2 from the germline V gene are MDHEN and SYDVKM. V was shortened by 8 bases and J by 2 bases, with 22 bases between the two germline ends. The DNA of the CDR3 is TGTGCCAGCCTTAGGGGGCGGGGGCCTCTACCCTACGAGCAGTACTTC. The encoded protein is CASLRGRGPLPYEQYF.

This clone has a single count. The V gene is TRBV7-8, the J gene TRBJ2-5, with TRBD1 matching 7 bases. Germline assignment: CDR1 SGHVS and CDR2 FQNEAQ. V shed 4 bases and J 4 bases; nucleotides not matched to a gene: 6. The CDR3 runs to 14 residues. CDR3: CASSSDRAPETQYF. The CDR3 DNA is TGTGCCAGCAGCTCTGACAGGGCCCCAGAGACCCAGTACTTC.

The chain uses TRBV7-2 and TRBJ2-7; 10 bases agree with TRBD2. This CDR3 region has 15 residues. From germline, CDR1 is SGHTA and CDR2 FQGNSA. After removal of 7 bases from V and 7 bases from J, the junction contained 13 bases not matched to a gene. The CDR3 region is CASTLAGALGGEQYF. In DNA, the CDR3 is TGTGCCAGCACCCTAGCGGGGGCCTTGGGGGGTGAGCAGTACTTC.

The genes are TRBV27 and TRBJ2-1; D gene ambiguous. CDR3 size: 13 residues. Per germline, CDR1 MNHEY and CDR2 SMNVEV (reference sequence). The V and J ends lost 4 bases and 0 bases respectively, with 4 bases between them. The CDR3 DNA is TGTGCCAGCAGTTACGACTCCTACAATGAGCAGTTCTTC. It encodes CASSYDSYNEQFF.

V and J are TRBV9 and TRBJ2-7, with no clear D. Germline V CDR1 and CDR2: SGDLS, YYNGEE. This CDR3 has 14 residues. V was pared by 1 base and J by 3 bases, with 11 bases between. CDR3 amino acids: CASSVFGESYEQYF. The CDR3 bases are TGTGCCAGCAGCGTATTTGGGGAAAGCTACGAGCAGTACTTC.

V is TRBV5-1 and J is TRBJ2-1, with TRBD2 identical over 10 bases. The CDR3 sequence is 16 residues long. Germline CDR1 SGHRS, CDR2 YFSETQ. Trimming at V came to 1 base and at J to 5 bases, leaving 6 bases not matched to a gene. In nucleotides, the CDR3 is TGCGCCAGCAGCTTGTTTTCTAGCGGGAGTAACAATGAGCAGTTCTTC. The encoded protein is CASSLFSSGSNNEQFF.

The V and J genes are TRBV7-9 and TRBJ2-7; D ambiguous. V lost 3 bases and J 2 bases, leaving 8 bases between the germline ends. Per germline, CDR1 SEHNR and CDR2 FQNEAQ (reference sequence). The CDR3 is made up of 13 amino acids. CDR3 region: CASSFAQTYEQYF. CDR3 bases: TGTGCCAGCAGCTTTGCACAGACCTACGAGCAGTACTTC.

The chain combines TRBV11-2 with TRBJ1-5, with 10 bases aligning to TRBD1. The CDR3 is made up of 15 amino acids. Germline trimming cut 3 bases from V and 6 bases from J; bases unmatched to any gene: 5. The germline V gene has CDR1 SGHAT and CDR2 FQNNGV. The CDR3 DNA follows: TGTGCCAGCAGCTTGGGACAGGGGCTGACTCAGCCCCAGCATTTT. This gives the protein CASSLGQGLTQPQHF.

This clone appeared a few times. The chain employs TRBV4-1 and TRBJ1-6; D gene unclear. The germline V and J ends were trimmed by 1 base and 11 bases, with 9 bases remaining between them. CDR3 length equals 13 residues. CDR1 is MGHRA and CDR2 is YSYEKL in the germline V gene. This CDR3 is CASSQARGTPLHF. In DNA form, the CDR3 reads TGCGCCAGCAGCCAAGCCCGAGGGACACCCCTCCACTTT.

The rearrangement joins TRBV6-1 to TRBJ1-2, with a tentative D call TRBD1 (5 bases). The CDR3 has 12 residues. The V gene lost 6 bases and the J gene lost 8 bases, with 13 bases spanning the gap. Germline CDR1 MNHNS, CDR2 SASEGT. This CDR3 is CASRVDTPGYTF. CDR3 bases: TGTGCCAGCAGGGTGGACACCCCCGGCTACACCTTC.

This sequence joins TRBV28 and TRBJ2-5; no clear D. This CDR3 comprises 14 residues. Germline CDR1 reads MDHEN; CDR2 reads SYDVKM. The ends were cut back, 2 bases at V and 4 bases at J, with 11 bases in the middle. The CDR3 loop is CASSLRTTGETQYF. DNA for the CDR3: TGTGCCAGCAGTTTACGGACCACTGGAGAGACCCAGTACTTC.

The chain uses TRBV4-1 and TRBJ2-5, with 7 bases matching TRBD2. This CDR3 comprises 13 residues. Per the germline V gene, CDR1 is MGHRA and CDR2 is YSYEKL. Trimming took 5 bases from V and 5 from J; bases not matched to a gene: 5. The CDR3 DNA reads TGCGCCAGCAGCTCGGGGGGAATGGAGACCCAGTACTTC. Translating it yields CASSSGGMETQYF.

The CDR3 protein is CASRYGTSDTDTQYF. CDR3 DNA: TGCGCCAGCAGATACGGGACTAGCGACACAGATACGCAGTATTTT. The genes are TRBV10-2 and TRBJ2-3, with 10 bases aligning to TRBD2. The CDR3 extends over 15 amino acids. Germline V gives CDR1 WSHSY, CDR2 SAAADI. The J segment lost 2 bases and the V segment lost 6 bases, leaving 5 bases of the junction unmatched.

The chain carries TRBV7-9 and TRBJ2-3, with D possibly matching TRBD2 (5 bases). Germline V gives CDR1 SEHNR, CDR2 FQNEAQ (reference sequence). V was clipped by 6 bases and J by 2 bases, with 15 bases between them. This CDR3 is 15 amino acids long. The CDR3 protein is CASRSDAGYTDTQYF. CDR3 sequence (DNA): TGTGCCAGCAGGTCGGATGCGGGCTACACAGATACGCAGTATTTT. Variable domain in full (rest from reference TRBV7-9 and TRBJ2-3): DTGVSQNPRHKITKRGQNVTFRCDPISEHNRLYWYRQTLGQGPEFLTYFQNEAQLEKSRLLSDRFSAERPKGSFSTLEIQRTEQGDSAMYLCASRSDAGYTDTQYFGPGTRLTVL.

This rearrangement joins TRBV7-3 to TRBJ2-7; 10 positions agree with TRBD1. This CDR3 has 15 amino acids. The V gene end was trimmed by 2 bases and the J gene end by 5 bases; junction bases not matched to a gene: 6. From germline, CDR1 is SGHTA and CDR2 FQGTGA. CDR3 nucleotides: TGTGCCAGCAGCTTATTGGGACAGGGGATAAACGAGCAGTACTTC. Its protein is CASSLLGQGINEQYF.

The chain combines TRBV7-8 with TRBJ1-2; D is possibly TRBD1 (6 bases). Germline CDR1 is SGHVS and CDR2 is FQNEAQ. The CDR3 is made up of 14 amino acids. V was cut by 1 base and J by 6 bases, with 12 bases left in between. CDR3 protein: CASSLDRAINGYTF. CDR3 coding DNA: TGTGCCAGCAGCTTAGACAGGGCCATTAATGGCTACACCTTC.

V is TRBV29-1 and J is TRBJ2-1, with 9 bases fitting TRBD2. Germline CDR1 and CDR2: SQVTM and ANQGSEA. This CDR3 has 13 residues. Trimming took 4 bases from V and 4 from J; bases not matched to a gene: 2. The CDR3 here is CSVVLAGYNEQFF. For the CDR3, the DNA is TGCAGCGTTGTTCTAGCGGGGTACAATGAGCAGTTCTTC.

J is TRBJ2-4 and V is TRBV5-6; D gene uncertain. Deletions cut 0 bases from V and 4 bases from J, with 2 bases between. CDR1 is SGHDT and CDR2 is YYEEEE in the germline V gene. There are 12 residues in the CDR3. The DNA of the CDR3 is TGTGCCAGCAGCTTGGGGAAAAACATTCAGTACTTC. This codes for CASSLGKNIQYF. The full variable domain, in which reference TRBV5-6 and TRBJ2-4 provide the parts outside the CDR3, is DAGVTQSPTHLIKTRGQQVTLRCSPKSGHDTVSWYQQALGQGPQFIFQYYEEEERQRGNFPDRFSGHQFPNYSSELNVNALLLGDSALYLCASSLGKNIQYFGAGTRLSVL.

This clone was observed once. The chain recombines TRBV12-5 with TRBJ2-5; D uncertain. CDR1 is LGHNT, CDR2 FRNRAP, per germline. Trimming cost V 6 bases and J 5 bases, with 13 bases left between them. CDR3 length equals 13 residues. In DNA, the CDR3 is TGTGCTAGTGGCCCAGACTTTCGGGAGACCCAGTACTTC. Translating it yields CASGPDFRETQYF.